This is a list of T cell receptor beta chains from one sample in a study of blood T cell repertoires in COVID-19. Measured with immunoSEQ multiplex PCR; TCRdb has only the in-frame clones, and not every one. Of about 260,000 clones in the sample, about 86% were seen once. The sequenced sample was PBMCs or T cells enriched from blood (not recorded which). These receptors were collected from a man aged 30-40 years with acute COVID-19. Each CDR3 is given with its conserved first and last residue. The order of the fields is V gene, D gene, J gene, clone size, CDR3 protein, CDR3 DNA. A D gene is named only where the DNA matches it firmly. Clone sizes are given selectively: once, few, many, or a class where the clone is expanded.

V: TRBV11-3
D: TRBD1
J: TRBJ1-2
size: once
CDR3: CASSLSGTGILRTF
DNA: TGTGCCAGCAGCTTGAGTGGGACAGGAATCTTAAGGACCTTC

V: TRBV18
D: TRBD1
J: TRBJ1-5
size: .
CDR3: CASSPGGQGVNQPQHF
DNA: TGTGCCAGCTCACCTGGGGGGCAGGGGGTTAATCAGCCCCAGCATTTT

V: TRBV21-1
D: .
J: TRBJ2-2
size: .
CDR3: CASSKGTSGRSTGELFF
DNA: TGTGCCAGCAGCAAAGGGACTAGCGGGAGATCCACCGGGGAGCTGTTTTTT

V: TRBV6-4
D: .
J: TRBJ1-6
size: .
CDR3: CATARDPVDSPLHF
DNA: TGTGCCACCGCCCGGGATCCGGTGGATTCACCCCTCCACTTT

V: TRBV29-1
D: TRBD2
J: TRBJ2-3
size: .
CDR3: CSVGAGSTDTQYF
DNA: TGCAGCGTTGGAGCGGGGTCCACAGATACGCAGTATTTT

V: TRBV28
D: .
J: TRBJ1-2
size: .
CDR3: CASIGERLDGYTF
DNA: TGTGCCAGCATAGGAGAAAGGTTGGATGGCTACACCTTC

V: TRBV14
D: TRBD2
J: TRBJ2-3
size: .
CDR3: CASRHLLLAGLTDTQYF
DNA: TGTGCCAGCAGACACCTCCTACTAGCGGGCCTCACAGATACGCAGTATTTT

V: TRBV28
D: .
J: TRBJ1-1
size: .
CDR3: CASRGGPMNTEAFF
DNA: TGTGCCAGCAGGGGGGGACCAATGAACACTGAAGCTTTCTTT

V: TRBV4-2
D: TRBD2
J: TRBJ2-3
size: once
CDR3: CASSQHSQGAGVGDTQYF
DNA: TGTGCCAGCAGCCAACACAGTCAGGGAGCGGGAGTTGGAGATACGCAGTATTTT

V: TRBV25-1
D: TRBD2
J: TRBJ2-1
size: few
CDR3: CASSVASGNNEQFF
DNA: TGTGCCAGCAGTGTTGCTAGCGGAAACAATGAGCAGTTCTTC

V: TRBV3-1/TRBV3-2
D: .
J: TRBJ2-3
size: once
CDR3: CASSQDASRDTQYF
DNA: TGTGCCAGCAGCCAAGATGCTAGTCGGGATACGCAGTATTTT

V: TRBV5-1
D: .
J: TRBJ2-1
size: .
CDR3: CASSLGDFGNEQFF
DNA: TGCGCCAGCAGCTTGGGGGACTTCGGCAATGAGCAGTTCTTC

V: TRBV5-6
D: TRBD2
J: TRBJ2-3
size: .
CDR3: CASSTRLAGDSDTQYF
DNA: TGTGCCAGCAGCACCAGACTAGCGGGAGATTCAGATACGCAGTATTTT

V: TRBV6-2/TRBV6-3
D: TRBD2
J: TRBJ2-1
size: .
CDR3: CASSPIERERHNEQFF
DNA: TGTGCCAGCAGCCCAATAGAGCGGGAGCGCCACAATGAGCAGTTCTTC

V: TRBV27
D: TRBD1
J: TRBJ1-1
size: few
CDR3: CASSSEIGTGRTEAFF
DNA: TGTGCCAGCAGTTCCGAAATAGGGACAGGGAGGACTGAAGCTTTCTTT

V: TRBV3-1/TRBV3-2
D: TRBD1
J: TRBJ1-1
size: .
CDR3: CASSLFHRGTEAFF
DNA: TGTGCCAGCAGCCTTTTTCACAGGGGCACTGAAGCTTTCTTT

V: TRBV5-4
D: TRBD1
J: TRBJ2-2
size: .
CDR3: CASSLPPGQASRELFF
DNA: TGTGCCAGCAGCTTGCCCCCTGGACAGGCCTCCCGGGAGCTGTTTTTT

V: TRBV6-4
D: .
J: TRBJ2-2
size: .
CDR3: CASGNVGGVNTGELFF
DNA: TGTGCCAGCGGAAACGTGGGGGGAGTGAACACCGGGGAGCTGTTTTTT

V: TRBV3-1/TRBV3-2
D: .
J: TRBJ2-5
size: .
CDR3: CASARYQETQYF
DNA: TGTGCCAGCGCGAGGTACCAAGAGACCCAGTACTTC

V: TRBV15
D: .
J: TRBJ2-6
size: .
CDR3: CATSRAGGLSGANVLTF
DNA: TGTGCCACCAGCAGAGCCGGGGGTTTGTCTGGGGCCAACGTCCTGACTTTC